This note documents a single TCR beta chain sequence. Molecular barcoding with unique molecular identifiers was used for the TCRbeta library. TCRdb processed the PCR reads anew with MiXCR; each CDR3 protein has one entry. The sample contains about 540,000 distinct CDR3 sequences, approximately 20% of which appear only once. The data were taken from a study of T-cell reconstitution after alpha-beta-depleted transplantation in children. The CDR3 is 16 residues long. V shed 6 bases and J 1 base; nucleotides not matched to a gene: 11. The V gene is TRBV12-3 or TRBV12-4, the J gene TRBJ1-1; TRBD1 agrees at 7 bases. The origin of this receptor is a human donor who donated a stem cell graft to a child with acute lymphoblastic leukemia. Sequenced material: PBMCs from the stem cell graft donor, taken from the stem cell graft. As DNA, the CDR3 is TGTGCCAGCAGCCAGACAGGGTGGAGGAGGAACACTGAAGCTTTCTTT. This sequence encodes CASSQTGWRRNTEAFF.